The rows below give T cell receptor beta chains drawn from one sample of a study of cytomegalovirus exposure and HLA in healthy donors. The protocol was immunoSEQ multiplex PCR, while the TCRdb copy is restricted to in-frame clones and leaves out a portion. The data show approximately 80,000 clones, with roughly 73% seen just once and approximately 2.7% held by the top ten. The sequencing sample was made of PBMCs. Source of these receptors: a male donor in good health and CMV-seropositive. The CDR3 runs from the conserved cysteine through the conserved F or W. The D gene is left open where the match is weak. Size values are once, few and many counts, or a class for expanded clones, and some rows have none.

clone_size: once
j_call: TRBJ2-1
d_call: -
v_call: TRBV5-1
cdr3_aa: CASSLVPTSYNEQFF
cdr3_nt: TGCGCCAGCAGCTTGGTACCTACCTCCTACAATGAGCAGTTCTTC

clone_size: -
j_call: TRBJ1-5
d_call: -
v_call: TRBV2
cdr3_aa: CASRLRTGNSNQPQHF
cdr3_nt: TGTGCCAGCAGACTCCGAACAGGGAATAGCAATCAGCCCCAGCATTTT

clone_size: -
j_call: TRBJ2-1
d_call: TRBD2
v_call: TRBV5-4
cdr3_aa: CASSLGLAANNEQFF
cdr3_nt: TGTGCCAGCAGCTTGGGCCTAGCGGCAAACAATGAGCAGTTCTTC

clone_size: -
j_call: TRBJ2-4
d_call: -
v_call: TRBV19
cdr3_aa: CASSIESGNIQYF
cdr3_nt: TGTGCCAGTAGTATAGAGTCGGGGAACATTCAGTACTTC

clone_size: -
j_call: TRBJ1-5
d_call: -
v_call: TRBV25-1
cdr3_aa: CASRAAGGSNQPQHF
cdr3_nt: TGTGCCAGCAGAGCGGCCGGGGGTAGCAATCAGCCCCAGCATTTT

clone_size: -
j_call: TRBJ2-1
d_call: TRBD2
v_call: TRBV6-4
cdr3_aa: CASSTSSGGYNEQFF
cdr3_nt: TGTGCCAGCAGTACCTCTAGCGGGGGCTACAATGAGCAGTTCTTC

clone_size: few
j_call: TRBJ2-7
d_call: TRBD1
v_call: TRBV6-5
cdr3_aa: CASSRGTAEQYF
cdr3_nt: TGTGCCAGCAGCCGAGGGACAGCCGAGCAGTACTTC

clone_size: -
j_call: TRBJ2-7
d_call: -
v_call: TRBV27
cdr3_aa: CASSSGFGIPLHEQYF
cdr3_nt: TGTGCCAGCAGTTCGGGGTTTGGTATCCCCCTCCACGAGCAGTACTTC

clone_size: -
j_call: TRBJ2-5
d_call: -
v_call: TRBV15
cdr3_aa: CATSGPRNLINQETQYF
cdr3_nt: TGTGCCACCAGCGGGCCGAGAAACCTTATTAACCAAGAGACCCAGTACTTC

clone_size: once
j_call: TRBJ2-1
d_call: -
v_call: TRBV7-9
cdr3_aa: CASSLVLRPAYNEQFF
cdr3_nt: TGTGCCAGCAGCTTAGTCCTGCGGCCGGCCTACAATGAGCAGTTCTTC

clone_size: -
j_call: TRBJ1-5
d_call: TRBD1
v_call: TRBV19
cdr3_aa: CASSRDRVQPQHF
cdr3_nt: TGTGCCAGTTCACGGGACAGGGTGCAGCCCCAGCATTTT

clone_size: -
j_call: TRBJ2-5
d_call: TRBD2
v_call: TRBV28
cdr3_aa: CASRQSGKETQYF
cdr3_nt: TGTGCCAGCAGGCAAAGCGGGAAAGAGACCCAGTACTTC

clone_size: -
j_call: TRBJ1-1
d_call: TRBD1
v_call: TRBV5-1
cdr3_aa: CASRKGQGNTEAFF
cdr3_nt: TGCGCCAGCAGAAAGGGACAGGGGAACACTGAAGCTTTCTTT

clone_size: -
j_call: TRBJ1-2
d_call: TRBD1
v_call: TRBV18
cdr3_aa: CASSQGQGGGYTF
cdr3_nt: TGTGCCAGCTCACAGGGACAGGGAGGTGGCTACACCTTC

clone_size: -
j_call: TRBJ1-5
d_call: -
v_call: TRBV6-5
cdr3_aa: CASSSSRDGNQPQHF
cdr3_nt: TGTGCCAGCAGTAGTAGCAGGGATGGGAATCAGCCCCAGCATTTT

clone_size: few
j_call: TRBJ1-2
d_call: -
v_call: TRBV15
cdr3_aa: CATSRDTNYGYTF
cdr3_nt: TGTGCCACCAGCAGAGATACTAACTATGGCTACACCTTC

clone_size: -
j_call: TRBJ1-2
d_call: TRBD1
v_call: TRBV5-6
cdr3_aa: CASSLGQGSNYGYTF
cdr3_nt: TGTGCCAGCAGCTTGGGACAGGGCTCTAACTATGGCTACACCTTC

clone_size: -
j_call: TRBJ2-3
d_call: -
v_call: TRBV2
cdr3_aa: CASSGGDVGTQYF
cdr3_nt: TGTGCCAGCAGTGGGGGAGATGTCGGTACGCAGTATTTT

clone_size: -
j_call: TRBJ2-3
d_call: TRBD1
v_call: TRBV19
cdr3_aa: CASSIGQGADTQYF
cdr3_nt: TGTGCCAGTAGTATTGGACAGGGGGCTGATACGCAGTATTTT

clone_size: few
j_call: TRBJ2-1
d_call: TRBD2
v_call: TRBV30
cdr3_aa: CAWDLAGDPNEQFF
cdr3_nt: TGTGCCTGGGATCTAGCGGGAGATCCCAATGAGCAGTTCTTC

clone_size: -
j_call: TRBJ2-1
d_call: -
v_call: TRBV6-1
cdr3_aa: CASRLDSSYNEQFF
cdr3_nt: TGTGCCAGCAGGTTGGACAGCTCCTACAATGAGCAGTTCTTC

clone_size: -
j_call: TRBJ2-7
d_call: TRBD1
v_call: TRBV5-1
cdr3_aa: CATSRDSPTYEQYF
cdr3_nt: TGCGCCACGAGCCGGGACAGCCCCACCTACGAGCAGTACTTC

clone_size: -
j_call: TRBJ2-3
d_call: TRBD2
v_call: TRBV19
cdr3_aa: CASSELAGDTDTQYF
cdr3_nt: TGTGCCAGTAGTGAACTAGCGGGAGACACAGATACGCAGTATTTT

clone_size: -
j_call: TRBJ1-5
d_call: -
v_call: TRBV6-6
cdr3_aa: CASSYPTGLNQPQHF
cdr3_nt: TGTGCCAGCAGTTACCCTACAGGGCTTAATCAGCCCCAGCATTTT

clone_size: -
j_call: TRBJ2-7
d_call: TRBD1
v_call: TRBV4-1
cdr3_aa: CASSQPRDRNPYEQYF
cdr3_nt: TGCGCCAGCAGCCAACCAAGGGACAGGAACCCCTACGAGCAGTACTTC

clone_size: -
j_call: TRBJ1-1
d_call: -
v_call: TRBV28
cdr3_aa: CASRNRFVGRAFF
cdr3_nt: TGTGCCAGCAGGAACAGGTTCGTCGGTCGAGCTTTCTTT

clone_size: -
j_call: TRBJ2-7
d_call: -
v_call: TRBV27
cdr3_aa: CASSPQGYEQYF
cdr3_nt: TGTGCCAGCAGCCCCCAGGGCTACGAGCAGTACTTC

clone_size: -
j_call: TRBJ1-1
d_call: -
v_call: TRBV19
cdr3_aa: CASSIAPGKNTEAFF
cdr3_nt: TGTGCCAGTAGTATAGCCCCGGGAAAGAACACTGAAGCTTTCTTT

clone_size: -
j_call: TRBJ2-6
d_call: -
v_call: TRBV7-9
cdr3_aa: CASSFTQAGANVLTF
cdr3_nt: TGTGCCAGCAGCTTTACCCAGGCTGGGGCCAACGTCCTGACTTTC

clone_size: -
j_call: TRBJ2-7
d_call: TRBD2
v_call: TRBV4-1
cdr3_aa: CASSQLAGLTSSGEQYF
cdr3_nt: TGCGCCAGCAGCCAACTAGCGGGCTTAACGAGTAGTGGGGAGCAGTACTTC

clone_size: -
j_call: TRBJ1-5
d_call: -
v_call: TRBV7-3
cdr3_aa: CASSPNEGQPQHF
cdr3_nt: TGTGCCAGCAGCCCCAATGAGGGTCAGCCCCAGCATTTT

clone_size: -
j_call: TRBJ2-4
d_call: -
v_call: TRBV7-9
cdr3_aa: CASSLGDSKNIQYF
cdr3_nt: TGTGCCAGCAGCTTAGGTGACAGTAAAAACATTCAGTACTTC

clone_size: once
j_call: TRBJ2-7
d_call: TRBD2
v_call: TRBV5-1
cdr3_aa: CASSLVALAGAYEQYF
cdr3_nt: TGCGCCAGCAGCTTGGTCGCGCTAGCGGGAGCCTACGAGCAGTACTTC

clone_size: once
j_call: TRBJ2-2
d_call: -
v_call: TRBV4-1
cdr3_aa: CASSQDESNTGELFF
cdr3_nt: TGCGCCAGCAGCCAAGATGAGTCGAACACCGGGGAGCTGTTTTTT

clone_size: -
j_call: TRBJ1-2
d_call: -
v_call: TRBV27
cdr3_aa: CASRMQGWANYGYTF
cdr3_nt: TGTGCCAGCAGAATGCAGGGCTGGGCTAACTATGGCTACACCTTC

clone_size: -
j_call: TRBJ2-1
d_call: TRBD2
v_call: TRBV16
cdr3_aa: CASSQLNRAGGRSEQFF
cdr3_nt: TGTGCCAGCAGCCAATTGAATAGAGCGGGAGGGAGAAGTGAGCAGTTCTTC

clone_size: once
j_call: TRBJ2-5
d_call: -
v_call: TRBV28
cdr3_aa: CASRLSGSWLETQYF
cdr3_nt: TGTGCCAGCAGGTTAAGTGGGAGCTGGTTAGAGACCCAGTACTTC

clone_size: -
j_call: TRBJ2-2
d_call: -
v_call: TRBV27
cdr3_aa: CASSADIPGNTGELFF
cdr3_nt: TGTGCCAGCAGTGCGGACATCCCGGGCAACACCGGGGAGCTGTTTTTT

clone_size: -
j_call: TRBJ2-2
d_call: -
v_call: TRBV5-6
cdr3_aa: CASSLGLVVNTGELFF
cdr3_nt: TGTGCCAGCAGCTTGGGACTAGTAGTGAACACCGGGGAGCTGTTTTTT

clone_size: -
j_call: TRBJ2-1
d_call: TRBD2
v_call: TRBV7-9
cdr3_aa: CASSLVPGGSYNEQFF
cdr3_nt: TGTGCCAGCAGCTTAGTCCCGGGGGGCTCCTACAATGAGCAGTTCTTC

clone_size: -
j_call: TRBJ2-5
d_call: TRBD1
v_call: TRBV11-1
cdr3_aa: CASSFTGGQETQYF
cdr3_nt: TGTGCCAGCAGCTTTACAGGGGGGCAAGAGACCCAGTACTTC